A selection of T cell receptor beta chains follows, all from one sample in a study of shared clonotypes between healthy human individuals. Profiling relied on immunoSEQ multiplex PCR, and the TCRdb table lists in-frame clones only, not all of them. The data show around 340,000 clones, 73% seen once. The sample comprised memory CD4+ T cells sorted from blood. The receptor set was obtained from a man younger than 40 in good health. Both conserved end residues are part of each CDR3. Each record gives: clone size, J gene, V gene, CDR3 protein. Rows may omit the clone size; those that give it use once, few, many or a size class.

. | TRBJ2-5 | TRBV9 | CASSVGGRETQYF
few | TRBJ2-7 | TRBV6-1 | CASSEDPGQGYYEQYF
few | TRBJ1-1 | TRBV28 | CASAGQMNTEAFF
. | TRBJ2-3 | TRBV6-4 | CASSDSSLSTDTQYF
. | TRBJ1-4 | TRBV5-5 | CASSPGAAPRNEKLFF
. | TRBJ2-5 | TRBV27 | CASSRRASRQTQYF
. | TRBJ2-7 | TRBV10-1 | CASSDVRGSQYYEQYF
. | TRBJ2-3 | TRBV5-5 | CASSLATGILSTDTQYF
few | TRBJ1-4 | TRBV5-5 | CASSLVWGRHEKLFF
. | TRBJ1-6 | TRBV11-2 | CASSVKQKNSPLHF